The rows below give T cell receptor beta chains drawn from one sample of a study of a mutant IDH1 vaccine in newly diagnosed glioma. Assay used: immunoSEQ multiplex PCR; TCRdb lists only in-frame clones, some missing. The table shows about 26,000 clones, with around four fifths occurring only once. Their antigens remain unidentified. Sequences were derived from PBMCs, sampled from a glioma patient whose treatment included an IDH1 peptide vaccine. Receptors were obtained from a man between 25 and 39 years old with glioma. Each CDR3 is given with its conserved first and last residue. A D gene is named only where the DNA matches it firmly. Clone size is not always given. Where it is, it says once, few, many or a class for expanded clones.

j_call	d_call	clone_size	v_call	cdr3_aa	cdr3_nt
TRBJ2-3	-	-	TRBV29-1	CSVEEDTQYF	TGCAGCGTTGAAGAGGATACGCAGTATTTT
TRBJ2-3	-	-	TRBV5-4	CASSLDGGGTDTQYF	TGTGCCAGCAGCTTGGATGGGGGCGGTACAGATACGCAGTATTTT
TRBJ2-1	TRBD1	-	TRBV7-9	CAIHEDRNNEQFF	TGTGCCATCCACGAGGACAGGAACAATGAGCAGTTCTTC
TRBJ1-5	-	-	TRBV4-1	CASSQSLPAEVNQPQHF	TGCGCCAGCAGCCAATCCCTTCCGGCCGAAGTTAATCAGCCCCAGCATTTT
TRBJ2-1	-	-	TRBV7-8	CASSLRFSGRNEQFF	TGTGCCAGCAGCTTAAGATTTTCGGGGAGGAATGAGCAGTTCTTC
TRBJ1-5	TRBD1	-	TRBV5-1	CASSGRTGGNQPQHF	TGCGCCAGCAGCGGAAGGACAGGGGGCAATCAGCCCCAGCATTTT
TRBJ1-4	-	-	TRBV15	CATSKILPGSERGKLFF	TGTGCCACCAGCAAGATACTTCCGGGATCAGAGAGGGGAAAACTGTTTTTT
TRBJ1-1	TRBD1	-	TRBV29-1	CSVEGTRTGGYTEAFF	TGCAGCGTTGAAGGGACCCGGACAGGGGGCTACACTGAAGCTTTCTTT
TRBJ1-5	TRBD1	-	TRBV7-2	CASSRGTGNNQPQHF	TGTGCCAGCAGCCGGGGGACAGGGAACAATCAGCCCCAGCATTTT
TRBJ1-5	-	-	TRBV2	CASRDQRNQPQHF	TGTGCCAGCAGGGACCAGCGCAATCAGCCCCAGCATTTT
TRBJ2-3	-	-	TRBV29-1	CSVELAKEGTDTQYF	TGCAGCGTTGAACTAGCGAAAGAAGGGACAGATACGCAGTATTTT
TRBJ1-5	-	-	TRBV28	CASSLRAGAGNQPQHF	TGTGCCAGCAGTTTACGGGCAGGGGCGGGCAATCAGCCCCAGCATTTT
TRBJ1-2	TRBD1	-	TRBV15	CATRQTGAEGYTF	TGTGCCACCAGGCAGACAGGGGCAGAGGGCTACACCTTC
TRBJ2-2	-	-	TRBV11-1	CASSLVGANTGELFF	TGTGCCAGCAGCTTAGTAGGGGCGAACACCGGGGAGCTGTTTTTT
TRBJ2-7	-	once	TRBV11-2	CASSLTSYEQYF	TGTGCCAGCAGCCTAACTTCCTACGAGCAGTACTTC
TRBJ1-1	-	-	TRBV2	CASSGQYTEAFF	TGTGCCAGCAGTGGACAGTACACTGAAGCTTTCTTT
TRBJ1-1	-	few	TRBV6-5	CASSYVRGTNTEAFF	TGTGCCAGCAGTTACGTGAGGGGTACGAACACTGAAGCTTTCTTT
TRBJ2-7	-	-	TRBV7-5	CVRSLVRSGEYF	TGTGTCAGAAGCTTAGTTAGGTCTGGGGAGTACTTC
TRBJ1-2	-	-	TRBV7-6	CASSLGYYGYTF	TGTGCCAGCAGCTTAGGGTACTATGGCTACACCTTC
TRBJ1-1	-	-	TRBV4-1	CASSQDGPVVVGGNTEAFF	TGCGCCAGCAGCCAAGATGGCCCCGTTGTGGTGGGGGGGAACACTGAAGCTTTCTTT